These 8 T cell receptor beta chains were sequenced from one sample in a study of TIL therapy for anti-PD-1-resistant metastatic lung cancer. The time point here: pre-treatment sample, taken before nivolumab and TIL therapy. Most excised metastases sampled were pleural nodules or supraclavicular lymph nodes. This was the immunoSEQ v3 assay. Sequencing was performed with immunoSEQ multiplex PCR; in TCRdb, only in-frame clones are kept and a portion is missing. Here the sample spans about 26,000 clones, under 80% being singletons. Material: tumor tissue, obtained at baseline. The receptors come from a woman between 30 and 85 years old with non-small cell lung cancer.

The chain employs TRBV7-9 and TRBJ2-7; D uncertain. This CDR3 spans 14 amino acids. The germline V gene encodes CDR1 SEHNR and CDR2 FQNEAQ (reference sequence). The V end lost 1 base, the J end lost 0 bases, and 7 bases lay between the germline ends. CDR3 sequence reads: CASSLGQASYEQYF. In DNA form, the CDR3 reads TGTGCCAGCAGCTTAGGTCAGGCCTCCTACGAGCAGTACTTC.

This chain joins TRBV19 and TRBJ2-1; 9 bases are a match to TRBD2. Looked up from germline, CDR1 is LNHDA and CDR2 is SQIVND (reference sequence). J was trimmed by 10 bases and V by 6 bases; bases with no gene match: 1. The length of the CDR3 is 11 residues. CDR3 loop: CASRRGGEQFF. Written as DNA, the CDR3 is TGTGCCAGTAGGCGGGGGGGAGAGCAGTTCTTC.

This clone was detected once. The gene calls are TRBV2 and TRBJ1-1, with D tentatively TRBD1 (6 bases). CDR3 size: 15 residues. V gave up 11 bases and J gave up 2 bases, with 21 bases separating them. Germline V gives CDR1 SNHLY, CDR2 FYNNEI. This chain's CDR3 is CACEVLRGLNTEAFF. CDR3 in DNA: TGTGCCTGCGAAGTACTCAGGGGCCTAAACACTGAAGCTTTCTTT.

This clone appeared a few times. The chain joins TRBV7-8 to TRBJ1-5; 7 nucleotides line up with TRBD1. V gave up 5 bases and J gave up 2 bases; unmatched junction bases: 3. This CDR3 comprises 14 residues. Germline CDR1 and CDR2: SGHVS and FQNEAQ. CDR3 residues: CASSRDRGNQPQHF. CDR3 nucleotides: TGTGCCAGCAGCCGGGACAGAGGCAATCAGCCCCAGCATTTT.

The chain is built from TRBV5-1 and TRBJ2-3; maybe TRBD2 (7 bases). CDR3 length: 17 residues. Trimming took 4 bases from V and 1 from J, leaving 19 bases between them. Germline loops: CDR1 SGHRS, CDR2 YFSETQ. CDR3 sequence reads: CASSKSGTPLGTDTQYF. The CDR3 coding sequence is TGCGCCAGCAGCAAAAGCGGGACACCACTAGGCACAGATACGCAGTATTTT.

Many counts were recorded for this clone. J is TRBJ2-7 and V is TRBV2; 10 positions agree with TRBD2. The CDR3 is made up of 16 amino acids. CDR1 SNHLY and CDR2 FYNNEI come from the germline V gene. With V trimmed by 6 bases and J by 6 bases, 14 bases remained unmatched. CDR3 residues: CASRLNPGLAKGEQYF. CDR3 in DNA: TGTGCCAGCAGACTTAATCCGGGACTAGCGAAAGGCGAGCAGTACTTC.

The rearrangement links TRBV5-1 to TRBJ1-1; D possibly corresponds to TRBD1 (5 bases). In germline, CDR1 is SGHRS, CDR2 YFSETQ. Deletions cut 3 bases from V and 3 bases from J, with 9 bases between. The CDR3 totals 13 residues. CDR3 region: CASSWSRDTEAFF. The CDR3 region has the DNA TGCGCCAGCAGCTGGAGCAGGGACACTGAAGCTTTCTTT.

The gene calls are TRBV7-8 and TRBJ1-4; 8 positions match TRBD1. This CDR3 is built from 14 residues. Germline assignment: CDR1 SGHVS and CDR2 FQNEAQ. Germline trimming cut 4 bases from V and 6 bases from J; bases unmatched to any gene: 4. This chain's CDR3 is CASSSRGRDEKLFF. Written as DNA, the CDR3 is TGTGCCAGCAGCTCCAGGGGGCGCGATGAAAAACTGTTTTTT. The full variable domain, with the rest looked up from reference TRBV7-8 and TRBJ1-4, is GAGVSQSPRYKVAKRGQDVALRCDPISGHVSLFWYQQALGQGPEFLTYFQNEAQLDKSGLPSDRFFAERPEGSVSTLKIQRTQQEDSAVYLCASSSRGRDEKLFFGSGTQLSVL.